The clone carrying this T cell receptor beta chain was found once. Its matching antigen is unknown. The entry originates in a study of shared clonotypes between healthy human individuals. Study-wide points: Blood was the only sampled material, and tissue repertoires likely differ. The study generally estimated greater richness for naive than memory subsets.

Genomic DNA per cell subset filled all wells of several immunoSEQ plates. Sequencing was performed with immunoSEQ multiplex PCR; in TCRdb, only in-frame clones are kept and a portion is missing. The repertoire includes roughly 2,500,000 clones, 93% of them detected once, and roughly 0.36% sits in the top ten. Germline V gene lookup returns CDR1 MNHEY and CDR2 SMNVEV (reference sequence). The length of the CDR3 is 15 residues. The V and J genes are TRBV27 and TRBJ2-5; either TRBD1 or TRBD2 may supply D (6 bases each). With the DNA end fitting TRBJ2-7 better, the J assignment may be wrong. Sequenced: naive CD4+ T cells from PBMCs. Subset in this sample: CD45RA+ positively selected. The clonotype was recovered from a man aged 18 to 29 in good health. Some clones in this sample may be carry-over from other donors' samples. The chain's CDR3 is CASSLTGETGYEQYF. The CDR3 bases are TGTGCCAGCAGTTTAACGGGAGAAACAGGGTACGAGCAGTACTTC.